This T cell receptor beta chain was profiled in a study of CD8+CD57+ T cells in acquired aplastic anemia. Background on the study: Isolated CD4+ and CD8+ cells, once sorted, yielded DNA averaging around 3 ug.

Study observations and caveats: Patients showed no significant difference from controls in CD8+ Simpson's diversity. More than 25 was the count of CD8+ CDR3 sequences that patients shared with controls.

Patients included in sequencing had previously demonstrated CD8+CD57+ cell expansion by flow cytometry. Each patient had severe acquired aplastic anemia. Germline CDR1 reads DFQATT; CDR2 reads SNEGSKA (reference sequence). This CDR3 is built from 16 residues. J was trimmed by 7 bases and V by 4 bases; bases with no gene match: 8. This clonotype was counted many times. Its matching antigen is unknown. The study profiled TCR beta VDJ and CDR3 using genomic DNA as template. TCRdb reanalysed the reads using MiXCR and keeps one entry per CDR3 protein. Here the sample spans over 150,000 distinct CDR3 sequences, about 48% being singletons.

This receptor was obtained from a human donor with aplastic anemia. The sample was sorted CD4+, CD8+, or CD8+CD57+ T cells (not recorded which) from PBMCs. The chain has TRBV20-1 and TRBJ2-2, with 14 bases fitting TRBD2. CDR3 DNA sequence: TGCAGTGCTAAACCGACTAGCGGGGGGGCGAGCGGGGAGCTGTTTTTT. It yields the protein CSAKPTSGGASGELFF.